One and the same sample provided the 21 T cell receptor beta chains below, sequenced in a study of OX40 agonist ivuxolimab in advanced cancers. Here immunoSEQ multiplex PCR was the method, and the copy in TCRdb shows in-frame clones only, minus some. The sample shows approximately 43,000 clones, about 86% of them seen only once. The sample was CD4+ or CD8+ T cells sorted from blood, taken in a trial of the OX40 agonist ivuxolimab. The receptors were sampled from an adult with an advanced solid tumor such as melanoma, head and neck, liver or kidney cancer.

This clone was counted a single time. The chain employs TRBV19 and TRBJ1-1; D remains unclear. CDR1 and CDR2 (germline): LNHDA, SQIVND (reference sequence). This CDR3 has 14 amino acids. Trimming stripped 1 base from V and 1 base from J, with 7 bases between. CDR3 region: CASSIALGNTEAFF. The CDR3 DNA reads as TGTGCCAGTAGTATAGCCCTCGGGAACACTGAAGCTTTCTTT.

The V and J genes are TRBV11-2 and TRBJ2-1, with D perhaps matching TRBD2 (5 bases). This CDR3 spans 14 amino acids. The V gene's germline CDR1 is SGHAT and CDR2 FQNNGV. Trimming took off 1 base at V and 7 bases at J, with 11 bases between the two ends. CDR3 sequence: CASSLVGSENEQFF. The CDR3 coding sequence is TGTGCCAGCAGCTTAGTTGGTAGCGAGAATGAGCAGTTCTTC.

The chain is built from TRBV5-6 and TRBJ2-7; D is unresolved. The germline V and J ends were trimmed by 4 bases and 2 bases, with 4 bases remaining between them. Looked up from germline, CDR1 is SGHDT and CDR2 is YYEEEE. The CDR3 loop spans 11 amino acids. The CDR3 DNA reads as TGTGCCAGCAGCAGAGCCTACGAGCAGTACTTC. This sequence encodes CASSRAYEQYF.

This clone is termed medium-sized. This rearrangement joins TRBV2 to TRBJ2-1; 10 bases are a match to TRBD2. The CDR3 has 14 residues. Germline CDR1 is SNHLY and CDR2 is FYNNEI. V lost 6 bases, J lost 8 bases, and 7 bases stayed unmatched. CDR3 region: CASRTGTSDHEQFF. In DNA, the CDR3 is TGTGCCAGCAGGACCGGGACTAGCGACCATGAGCAGTTCTTC.

The chain carries TRBV7-2 and TRBJ1-2, with 10 bases that match TRBD1. There are 15 residues in the CDR3. CDR1 is SGHTA, CDR2 FQGNSA, per germline. J was trimmed by 8 bases and V by 0 bases; bases with no gene match: 6. CDR3 sequence reads: CASSLAVGTGVGYTF. The CDR3 coding sequence is TGTGCCAGCAGCTTAGCGGTCGGGACAGGGGTCGGCTACACCTTC.

J is TRBJ2-7 and V is TRBV2; TRBD1 aligns across 7 bases. The CDR3 is 14 amino acids. V dropped 6 bases and J dropped 1; count of bases not matched to a gene: 6. CDR1 and CDR2 (germline): SNHLY, FYNNEI. CDR3 loop: CASRKQGPSYEQYF. CDR3 in DNA: TGTGCCAGCAGAAAACAGGGGCCATCCTACGAGCAGTACTTC.

The chain employs TRBV5-1 and TRBJ2-2; D remains ambiguous. CDR1 SGHRS and CDR2 YFSETQ come from the germline V gene. The germline V and J ends were trimmed by 0 bases and 5 bases, with 11 bases remaining between them. The CDR3 totals 15 residues. The CDR3 DNA follows: TGCGCCAGCAGCTTGGCCGCGAGCAGTACCGGGGAGCTGTTTTTT. Protein product: CASSLAASSTGELFF.

The rearrangement links TRBV4-2 to TRBJ1-3; the D is unclear. In germline, CDR1 is LGHNA, CDR2 YNFKEQ. There are 16 residues in the CDR3. Trimming pared 1 base from V and 0 bases from J, leaving 10 bases between. CDR3 nucleotide sequence: TGTGCCAGCAGCCAAGGGTCGGATTCCTCTGGAAACACCATATATTTT. It specifies CASSQGSDSSGNTIYF.

The V and J genes are TRBV4-1 and TRBJ2-7; 12 bases map to TRBD1. V was pared by 4 bases and J by 5 bases, with 9 bases of the junction left unmatched. The germline V gene has CDR1 MGHRA and CDR2 YSYEKL. The CDR3 spans 16 residues. The CDR3 loop reads CASSRLWGQGADEQYF. For the CDR3, the DNA is TGCGCCAGCAGCCGCCTCTGGGGACAGGGGGCGGACGAGCAGTACTTC.

In this sample, this clone turned up a few times. The rearrangement links TRBV29-1 to TRBJ1-1; no reliable D call. The CDR3 is 14 amino acids. V was clipped by 7 bases and J by 0 bases, with 15 bases between them. Germline loops: CDR1 SQVTM, CDR2 ANQGSEA. CDR3 residues: CSATALSLNTEAFF. As DNA, the CDR3 is TGCAGCGCCACCGCCCTCAGTTTGAACACTGAAGCTTTCTTT.

J is TRBJ2-5 and V is TRBV6-6; D is undetermined. There are 13 residues in the CDR3. V was pared by 5 bases and J by 1 base, with 8 bases between. Germline V lookup: CDR1 MNHNY, CDR2 SVGAGI (reference sequence). The CDR3 is CASSRVSQETQYF. CDR3 DNA sequence: TGTGCCAGCAGTCGCGTCAGCCAAGAGACCCAGTACTTC.

The J gene is TRBJ2-1, the V gene TRBV21-1; the tabulated D call, TRBD1, remains unverified against the DNA. TRBV21-1 is a listed pseudogene. This CDR3 has 16 residues. Here the CDR3 DNA reads TGTGCCAGCAGCCCTCAGGGGACCTCGACGGGCAATGAGCAGTTCTTC. Translated: CASSPQGTSTGNEQFF.

The CDR3 DNA follows: TGCAGCGTTGGGGGACAGGGGTACCAAGAGACCCAGTACTTC. Protein product: CSVGGQGYQETQYF. J is TRBJ2-5 and V is TRBV29-1; 10 nucleotides align to TRBD1. With 4 bases clipped from V and 0 bases from J, the junction kept 2 bases outside the gene matches. This CDR3 region has 14 residues. CDR1 and CDR2 (germline): SQVTM, ANQGSEA. The whole variable domain, filled in from reference TRBV29-1 and TRBJ2-5, reads SAVISQKPSRDICQRGTSLTIQCQVDSQVTMMFWYRQQPGQSLTLIATANQGSEATYESGFVIDKFPISRPNLTFSTLTVSNMSPEDSSIYLCSVGGQGYQETQYFGPGTRLLVL.

The chain has TRBV28 and TRBJ1-5, with no clear D. The CDR3 is made up of 12 amino acids. Germline-derived CDR1 and CDR2 are MDHEN and SYDVKM. V gave up 6 bases and J gave up 0 bases, with 3 bases separating them. DNA for the CDR3: TGTGCCAGCAGGTATAGCAATCAGCCCCAGCATTTT. This sequence encodes CASRYSNQPQHF.

The V and J genes are TRBV28 and TRBJ2-5; tentatively, D is TRBD1 or TRBD2 (5 bases each). The J call may be wrong; the DNA end is better matched by TRBJ2-7. The CDR3 runs to 18 residues. Germline-derived CDR1 and CDR2 are MDHEN and SYDVKM. CDR3 in DNA: TGTGCCAGCAGTTTTTACCCACTGGGGGACGTAAGATCCTACGAGCAGTACTTC. This gives the protein CASSFYPLGDVRSYEQYF.

The rearrangement links TRBV11-3 to TRBJ1-1; no clear D gene. Germline CDR1 reads SGHNT; CDR2 reads YENEEA. Trimming stripped 8 bases from V and 11 bases from J, with 15 bases between. This CDR3 has 11 residues. The DNA of the CDR3 is TGTGCCAGCCGTTTAACAGCCCGCGCTTTCTTT. It yields the protein CASRLTARAFF.

The rearrangement links TRBV2 to TRBJ2-7, with TRBD1 identical over 10 bases. In germline, CDR1 is SNHLY, CDR2 FYNNEI. CDR3 length equals 15 residues. After removal of 3 bases from V and 5 bases from J, the junction contained 7 bases not matched to a gene. The CDR3 DNA follows: TGTGCCAGCAGTGACTGGGACAGGGGTCGGGACGAGCAGTACTTC. Its translation is CASSDWDRGRDEQYF.

The DNA of the CDR3 is TGTGCCAGCAGCCAATCCGGGACAGGTGAAACGCAGTATTTT. Protein product: CASSQSGTGETQYF. The gene calls are TRBV27 and TRBJ2-3, with TRBD1 identical over 8 bases. The CDR3 extends over 14 amino acids. Germline values: CDR1 MNHEY, CDR2 SMNVEV (reference sequence). V gave up 6 bases and J gave up 9 bases; unmatched junction bases: 11.

The J gene is TRBJ2-7, the V gene TRBV15, with D uncertain. The germline CDR1 and CDR2 sequences are LNHNV and YYDKDF (reference sequence). V dropped 0 bases and J dropped 1 base, with 13 bases sitting between them. There are 16 residues in the CDR3. For the CDR3, the DNA is TGTGCCACCAGCAGAGATCTTGTCGCAGGTTCCTACGAGCAGTACTTC. It yields the protein CATSRDLVAGSYEQYF.

This sequence joins TRBV6-5 and TRBJ2-7; 8 bases are shared with TRBD2. V lost 0 bases to trimming and J lost 2 bases; unmatched junction nucleotides: 6. The CDR3 runs to 16 residues. The germline CDR1 and CDR2 sequences are MNHEY and SVGAGI. CDR3 nucleotide sequence: TGTGCCAGCAGTTACTCACCAGCGGGGGCAGCCTACGAGCAGTACTTC. It is translated as CASSYSPAGAAYEQYF.

J is TRBJ2-4 and V is TRBV7-2; 7 bases match TRBD1. The J segment lost 3 bases and the V segment lost 4 bases, leaving 6 bases of the junction unmatched. The CDR3 contains 15 residues. Germline V gene lookup returns CDR1 SGHTA and CDR2 FQGNSA. The DNA of the CDR3 is TGTGCCAGCAGCTCCCGACAGGGAGACAAAAACATTCAGTACTTC. The encoded protein is CASSSRQGDKNIQYF.